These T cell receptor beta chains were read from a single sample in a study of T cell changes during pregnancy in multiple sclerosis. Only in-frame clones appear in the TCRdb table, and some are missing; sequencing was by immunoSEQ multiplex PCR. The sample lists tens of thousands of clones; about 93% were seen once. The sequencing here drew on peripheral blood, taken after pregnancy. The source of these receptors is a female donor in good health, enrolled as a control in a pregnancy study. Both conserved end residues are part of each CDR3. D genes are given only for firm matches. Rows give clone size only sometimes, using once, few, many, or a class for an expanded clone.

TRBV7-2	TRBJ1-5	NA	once	CASSPNTVSQPQHF	TGTGCCAGCAGCCCGAACACCGTGTCTCAGCCCCAGCATTTT
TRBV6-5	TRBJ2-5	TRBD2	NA	CASSQTSGKETQYF	TGTGCCAGCAGTCAGACTAGCGGGAAAGAGACCCAGTACTTC
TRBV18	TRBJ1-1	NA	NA	CASSPLSGNTEAFF	TGTGCCAGCTCACCACTTTCAGGGAACACTGAAGCTTTCTTT
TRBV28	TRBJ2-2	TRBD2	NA	CASRTSGVNTGELFF	TGTGCCAGCAGGACTAGCGGTGTGAACACCGGGGAGCTGTTTTTT
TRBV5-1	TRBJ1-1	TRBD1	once	CASSAPGQLYTEAFF	TGCGCCAGCAGCGCACCGGGACAGTTATACACTGAAGCTTTCTTT
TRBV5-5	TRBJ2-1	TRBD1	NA	CASSRDRNTYNEQFF	TGTGCCAGCAGCCGGGACAGGAATACCTACAATGAGCAGTTCTTC
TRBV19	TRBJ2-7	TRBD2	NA	CASSIDREGSYEQYF	TGTGCCAGTAGTATAGACAGGGAGGGCTCCTACGAGCAGTACTTC
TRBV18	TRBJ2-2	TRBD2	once	CASSPGLAGNTGELFF	TGTGCCAGCTCACCTGGACTAGCGGGCAACACCGGGGAGCTGTTTTTT
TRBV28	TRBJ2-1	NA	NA	CASRGGLEQFF	TGTGCCAGCAGGGGGGGACTTGAGCAGTTCTTC
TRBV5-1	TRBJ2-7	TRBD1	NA	CASSLRDRTSYEQYF	TGCGCCAGCAGCCTCCGGGACAGGACATCCTACGAGCAGTACTTC
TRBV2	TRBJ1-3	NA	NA	CASSVGGYSGNTIYF	TGTGCCAGCAGTGTCGGCGGATACTCTGGAAACACCATATATTTT
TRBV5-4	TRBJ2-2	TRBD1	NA	CASSPGTANTGELFF	TGTGCCAGCAGCCCAGGGACAGCGAACACCGGGGAGCTGTTTTTT
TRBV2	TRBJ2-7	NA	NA	CASSESIGYEQYF	TGTGCCAGCAGTGAGAGTATCGGCTACGAGCAGTACTTC
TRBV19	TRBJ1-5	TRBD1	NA	CASSSKQGPSNQPQHF	TGTGCCAGTAGTTCCAAACAGGGGCCCAGCAATCAGCCCCAGCATTTT
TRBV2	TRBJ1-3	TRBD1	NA	CASSETRTGGRNTIYF	TGTGCCAGCAGTGAGACCCGGACAGGGGGAAGAAACACCATATATTTT
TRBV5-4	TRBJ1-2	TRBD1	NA	CASSFGQGPYGYTF	TGTGCCAGCAGCTTCGGACAGGGACCGTATGGCTACACCTTC
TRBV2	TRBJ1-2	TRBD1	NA	CASSEKRRTGENYGYTF	TGTGCCAGCAGTGAGAAAAGGCGGACAGGGGAAAACTATGGCTACACCTTC
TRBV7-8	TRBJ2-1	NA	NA	CASSFLEAGEQFF	TGTGCCAGCAGCTTCCTTGAGGCGGGAGAGCAGTTCTTC